The clone carrying this TCR beta chain was counted a few times. Germline V lookup: CDR1 SGHTA, CDR2 FQGTGA. The CDR3 sequence is 14 residues long. V was trimmed by 5 bases and J by 0 bases, leaving 8 bases between them. Library preparation (for TCRbeta) was performed with unique molecular identifiers. MiXCR was run by TCRdb on the PCR reads, yielding one entry per CDR3 protein. The table records 250,000 to 300,000 distinct CDR3 sequences, about 10% of them present only once. This record belongs to a study of T-cell reconstitution after alpha-beta-depleted transplantation in children. This specimen was PBMCs from the stem cell graft donor, taken from the stem cell graft. The receptor's source is a human donor who donated a stem cell graft to a child with SCID. The rearrangement uses TRBV7-3 and TRBJ2-1; weak D call: TRBD1 (6 bases). The CDR3 DNA is TGTGCCAGCAGCAAGGACAGCTCCTACAATGAGCAGTTCTTC. This encodes CASSKDSSYNEQFF. The full variable domain, rest sourced from reference TRBV7-3 and TRBJ2-1, is GAGVSQTPSNKVTEKGKYVELRCDPISGHTALYWYRQSLGQGPEFLIYFQGTGAADDSGLPNDRFFAVRPEGSVSTLKIQRTERGDSAVYLCASSKDSSYNEQFFGPGTRLTVL.